Below, 32 T cell receptor beta chains from the same sample are listed, as sequenced in a study of blood T cell repertoires in COVID-19. Libraries were prepared by immunoSEQ multiplex PCR; TCRdb keeps only in-frame clonotypes and omits some of them. Found here are 150,000 to 200,000 clones, about 88% of them singletons; the top ten hold around 0.77%. The sample was PBMCs or T cells enriched from blood (not recorded which). The receptors stem from a woman aged 18-29 years who had recovered from COVID-19.

This clone was seen once. The V call is TRBV19, the J call TRBJ2-3; D gene ambiguous. CDR1 and CDR2 (germline): LNHDA, SQIVND (reference sequence). The V gene lost 3 bases and the J gene lost 1 base, with 2 bases spanning the gap. The CDR3 spans 12 residues. DNA for the CDR3: TGTGCCAGTAGTATCGGCACAGATACGCAGTATTTT. It specifies CASSIGTDTQYF.

The chain uses TRBV7-9 and TRBJ2-7, with unresolved D. This CDR3 spans 15 amino acids. In germline, CDR1 is SEHNR, CDR2 FQNEAQ (reference sequence). V was trimmed by 3 bases and J by 4 bases, leaving 16 bases between them. CDR3 region: CASSFSPGPWYEQYF. The CDR3, as DNA: TGTGCCAGCAGCTTTTCTCCAGGCCCTTGGTACGAGCAGTACTTC.

V usage is TRBV6-6 and J usage is TRBJ2-3; the D gene is possibly TRBD2 (5 bases). The ends were cut back, 5 bases at V and 2 bases at J, with 11 bases in the middle. Per germline, CDR1 MNHNY and CDR2 SVGAGI (reference sequence). The CDR3 covers 14 residues. The CDR3 DNA is TGTGCCAGCAGTCCAGCGGAGTCCACAGATACGCAGTATTTT. It codes for CASSPAESTDTQYF.

In this sample, this clone turned up a few times. V and J are TRBV27 and TRBJ2-7, with D possibly matching TRBD2 (6 bases). The CDR3 sequence is 12 residues long. The ends were cut back, 8 bases at V and 0 bases at J, with 8 bases in the middle. The germline V gene has CDR1 MNHEY and CDR2 SMNVEV (reference sequence). Here the CDR3 DNA reads TGTGCCAGCGGAGCGGGCTCCTACGAGCAGTACTTC. Translating gives CASGAGSYEQYF.

This chain uses TRBV7-9 with TRBJ1-4, with D unresolved. In germline, CDR1 is SEHNR, CDR2 FQNEAQ (reference sequence). The CDR3 totals 13 residues. Trimming pared 5 bases from V and 8 bases from J, leaving 12 bases between. This chain's CDR3 is CASSPVREEKLFF. CDR3 sequence (DNA): TGTGCCAGCAGCCCCGTTCGGGAGGAAAAACTGTTTTTT.

The rearrangement joins TRBV3-1 (or the pseudogene TRBV3-2) to TRBJ2-2; D is ambiguous. Trimming removed 5 bases from V and 8 bases from J, with 9 bases in between. Germline V gene sequence: CDR1 LGHDT, CDR2 YNNKEL (reference sequence). The CDR3 length is 12 residues. The CDR3 loop is CASSEASGELFF. In DNA form, the CDR3 reads TGTGCCAGCAGCGAAGCCTCTGGGGAGCTGTTTTTT.

V and J are TRBV18 and TRBJ1-3; maybe TRBD1 (6 bases). CDR3 length equals 18 residues. V shed 3 bases and J shed 0 bases, with 18 bases lying between them. Germline V gives CDR1 KGHSH, CDR2 LQKENI. CDR3 in amino acids: CASSPPKVGGASGNTIYF. In nucleotides, the CDR3 is TGTGCCAGCTCACCGCCTAAGGTCGGGGGGGCCTCTGGAAACACCATATATTTT.

The chain links TRBV12-5 to TRBJ2-1; TRBD1 is a possible D gene (5 bases). Trimming stripped 3 bases from V and 5 bases from J, with 14 bases between. The CDR3 contains 15 residues. Germline V lookup: CDR1 LGHNT, CDR2 FRNRAP. CDR3 sequence: CASGFAPTENNEQFF. In nucleotides, the CDR3 is TGTGCTAGTGGTTTCGCTCCGACAGAGAACAATGAGCAGTTCTTC. The variable domain in full, completed from reference TRBV12-5 and TRBJ2-1, reads DARVTQTPRHKVTEMGQEVTMRCQPILGHNTVFWYRQTMMQGLELLAYFRNRAPLDDSGMPKDRFSAEMPDATLATLKIQPSEPRDSAVYFCASGFAPTENNEQFFGPGTRLTVL.

This clone was seen once. The genes are TRBV7-9 and TRBJ1-2; D possibly corresponds to TRBD1 (6 bases). The CDR3 covers 13 residues. Germline V gives CDR1 SEHNR, CDR2 FQNEAQ (reference sequence). The ends were cut back, 4 bases at V and 4 bases at J, with 10 bases in the middle. In DNA form, the CDR3 reads TGTGCCAGCAGCTCCACAGGGACCTATGGCTACACCTTC. Amino acid sequence: CASSSTGTYGYTF. Drawing the rest from reference TRBV7-9 and TRBJ1-2, the complete variable domain is DTGVSQNPRHKITKRGQNVTFRCDPISEHNRLYWYRQTLGQGPEFLTYFQNEAQLEKSRLLSDRFSAERPKGSFSTLEIQRTEQGDSAMYLCASSSTGTYGYTFGSGTRLTVV.

This rearrangement joins TRBV6-2 or TRBV6-3 to TRBJ2-7, with no clear D. The V and J ends lost 6 bases and 2 bases respectively, with 8 bases between them. Germline CDR1 is MNHEY and CDR2 is SVGEGT. The length of the CDR3 is 12 residues. In nucleotides, the CDR3 is TGTGCCAGCAGCCGGCAGACCTACGAGCAGTACTTC. Protein sequence: CASSRQTYEQYF.

The CDR3 here is CASSADSGRRDTQYF. In DNA, the CDR3 is TGTGCCAGCAGCGCCGATAGCGGGAGGAGAGATACGCAGTATTTT. The chain employs TRBV9 and TRBJ2-3; 10 nucleotides agree with TRBD2. V lost 3 bases, J lost 5 bases, and 6 bases stayed unmatched. CDR1 is SGDLS, CDR2 YYNGEE, per germline. The length of the CDR3 is 15 residues.

The rearrangement joins TRBV4-3 to TRBJ1-2, with D possibly matching TRBD1 (5 bases). This CDR3 is built from 15 residues. V lost 1 base to trimming and J lost 4 bases, with 13 bases between them. Per germline, CDR1 LGHNA and CDR2 YSLEER. The CDR3 is CASSQGGDWGYGYTF. DNA for the CDR3: TGCGCCAGCAGCCAAGGAGGGGACTGGGGCTATGGCTACACCTTC.

The chain has TRBV7-9 and TRBJ2-3, with D perhaps matching TRBD2 (6 bases). Per the germline V gene, CDR1 is SEHNR and CDR2 is FQNEAQ (reference sequence). The CDR3 sequence is 14 residues long. V was cut by 5 bases and J by 5 bases, with 14 bases left in between. In DNA, the CDR3 is TGTGCCAGCAGCCCAGGGACTGTGGAAGATACGCAGTATTTT. Translated: CASSPGTVEDTQYF. Filled out from reference TRBV7-9 and TRBJ2-3, the complete variable domain reads DTGVSQNPRHKITKRGQNVTFRCDPISEHNRLYWYRQTLGQGPEFLTYFQNEAQLEKSRLLSDRFSAERPKGSFSTLEIQRTEQGDSAMYLCASSPGTVEDTQYFGPGTRLTVL.

The V and J genes are TRBV5-1 and TRBJ2-7; TRBD1 aligns across 7 bases. Looked up from germline, CDR1 is SGHRS and CDR2 is YFSETQ. With 5 bases clipped from V and 12 bases from J, the junction kept 20 bases outside the gene matches. This CDR3 contains 15 residues. CDR3 in DNA: TGCGCCAGCAGTTTGAGCCGGACAGGAGCCTCCGAGTGGTACTTC. Its protein product is CASSLSRTGASEWYF.

The count of this clone is one. This CDR3 is CASSVRLAEYNEQFF. In DNA form, the CDR3 reads TGTGCCAGCAGCGTCAGACTAGCGGAATACAATGAGCAGTTCTTC. This rearrangement joins TRBV9 to TRBJ2-1; 9 nucleotides line up with TRBD2. The CDR3 runs 15 residues. J gave up 4 bases and V 2 bases, and 4 bases lay outside the gene matches. Germline V gene data show CDR1 as SGDLS and CDR2 as YYNGEE.

The J gene is TRBJ1-2, the V gene TRBV7-8; 7 bases map to TRBD1. The CDR3 spans 13 residues. CDR1 and CDR2 from the germline V gene are SGHVS and FQNEAQ. The J segment lost 5 bases and the V segment lost 2 bases, leaving 2 bases of the junction unmatched. In nucleotides, the CDR3 is TGTGCCAGCAGCTTACAGGGGGGATATGGCTACACCTTC. This encodes CASSLQGGYGYTF. The full variable domain, rest sourced from reference TRBV7-8 and TRBJ1-2, is GAGVSQSPRYKVAKRGQDVALRCDPISGHVSLFWYQQALGQGPEFLTYFQNEAQLDKSGLPSDRFFAERPEGSVSTLKIQRTQQEDSAVYLCASSLQGGYGYTFGSGTRLTVV.

V and J are TRBV21-1 and TRBJ2-7; the DNA was not compared with TRBD2, the D call given in the table. TRBV21-1 has pseudogene status. This CDR3 is 18 amino acids long. Here the CDR3 DNA reads TGTGCCAGCAGCAAAGGCCCGGCACCGGAGGGCCCCTTTTACGAGCAGTACTTC. Amino acids: CASSKGPAPEGPFYEQYF.

The chain couples TRBV30 to TRBJ2-4; 7 bases are shared with TRBD2. The V segment lost 2 bases and the J segment 7 bases; nucleotides outside the gene matches: 5. The CDR3 has 13 amino acids. Germline V gives CDR1 GTSNPN, CDR2 SVGIG (reference sequence). The CDR3 DNA is TGTGCCTGGAGTCCTGGGAGGGTGAACATTCAGTACTTC. The encoded protein is CAWSPGRVNIQYF.

The chain has TRBV28 and TRBJ1-1, with a weak D call TRBD1 (5 bases). Trimming took 4 bases from V and 3 from J, leaving 9 bases between them. Germline V gene data show CDR1 as MDHEN and CDR2 as SYDVKM. CDR3 size: 13 residues. DNA of the CDR3: TGTGCCAGCAGTTCTCAGGGTGACACTGAAGCTTTCTTT. Protein product: CASSSQGDTEAFF.

The chain joins TRBV3-1 (or the pseudogene TRBV3-2) to TRBJ2-3; D gene unclear. The V gene's germline CDR1 is LGHDT and CDR2 YNNKEL (reference sequence). The CDR3 covers 15 residues. V lost 4 bases to trimming and J lost 2 bases, with 13 bases between them. CDR3 protein: CASSPDLPSTDTQYF. CDR3 sequence (DNA): TGTGCCAGCAGCCCCGACTTACCCTCCACAGATACGCAGTATTTT.

The genes are TRBV30 and TRBJ1-4; possible D gene TRBD1, 6 bases. CDR1 is GTSNPN and CDR2 is SVGIG in the germline V gene (reference sequence). The length of the CDR3 is 16 residues. V lost 2 bases, J lost 8 bases, and 21 bases lay in between. CDR3 nucleotides: TGTGCCTGGAGTTCTTGGTCCCAGGGGCTAAAAGAAAAACTGTTTTTT. This codes for CAWSSWSQGLKEKLFF.

This chain uses TRBV21-1 with TRBJ2-5; the table calls TRBD2, which could not be checked here. TRBV21-1 corresponds to a pseudogene. The CDR3 runs to 13 residues. This CDR3 is CASSKATGETQYF. DNA of the CDR3: TGTGCCAGCAGCAAAGCTACCGGGGAGACCCAGTACTTC.

This chain uses TRBV5-6 with TRBJ1-2; no clear D. This CDR3 has 15 residues. V was shortened by 0 bases and J by 4 bases, with 13 bases between the two germline ends. Germline V gives CDR1 SGHDT, CDR2 YYEEEE. The CDR3 nucleotides read TGTGCCAGCAGCTTGGTACGCCAGCGGTCCTATGGCTACACCTTC. Encoded protein: CASSLVRQRSYGYTF.

The chain has TRBV30 and TRBJ2-1; possible D gene TRBD2, 6 bases. The CDR3 has 17 amino acids. Germline values: CDR1 GTSNPN, CDR2 SVGIG (reference sequence). Deletions cut 3 bases from V and 1 base from J, with 19 bases between. The CDR3 nucleotides are TGTGCCTGGAGGGGGACTTCCGTCGACCCTTCCTACAATGAGCAGTTCTTC. Amino acids: CAWRGTSVDPSYNEQFF.

The chain carries TRBV19 and TRBJ1-1, with unresolved D. Between the trimmed V and J ends, which lost 3 bases and 3 bases, there was a span of 8 bases. From germline, CDR1 is LNHDA and CDR2 SQIVND (reference sequence). This CDR3 spans 13 amino acids. The CDR3 is CASSIRLDTEAFF. The CDR3, as DNA: TGTGCCAGTAGTATCAGGTTAGACACTGAAGCTTTCTTT.

The genes are TRBV6-2 or TRBV6-3 and TRBJ2-7, with 14 bases identical to TRBD2. With V trimmed by 6 bases and J by 0 bases, 7 bases remained unmatched. The germline gives CDR1 MNHEY, CDR2 SVGEGT. CDR3 length equals 17 residues. The CDR3 sequence is CASSWGLAGASSYEQYF. In DNA form, the CDR3 reads TGTGCCAGCAGCTGGGGACTAGCGGGAGCATCCTCCTACGAGCAGTACTTC.

This clone came up once. The V call is TRBV19, the J call TRBJ2-2; no definite D call. V gave up 3 bases and J gave up 5 bases, with 10 bases separating them. The CDR3 is made up of 14 amino acids. CDR1 LNHDA and CDR2 SQIVND come from the germline V gene (reference sequence). CDR3 residues: CASSMGKRTGELFF. DNA for the CDR3: TGTGCCAGTAGTATGGGCAAACGTACCGGGGAGCTGTTTTTT.

The chain employs TRBV29-1 and TRBJ2-2; 9 bases are a match to TRBD1. Germline assignment: CDR1 SQVTM and CDR2 ANQGSEA. CDR3 length: 14 amino acids. J was trimmed by 6 bases and V by 6 bases; bases with no gene match: 8. CDR3 region: CSVNRGPGAGELFF. In nucleotides, the CDR3 is TGCAGCGTGAACAGGGGGCCGGGTGCCGGGGAGCTGTTTTTT.

The rearrangement joins TRBV2 to TRBJ2-1; 14 nucleotides match TRBD2. In germline, CDR1 is SNHLY, CDR2 FYNNEI. The CDR3 has 15 amino acids. V gave up 6 bases and J gave up 12 bases; unmatched junction bases: 10. CDR3 protein: CASRGLAGEGQVQFF. DNA for the CDR3: TGTGCCAGCAGGGGACTAGCGGGAGAAGGGCAGGTGCAGTTCTTC.

The gene calls are TRBV10-3 and TRBJ2-7, with TRBD2 identical over 8 bases. The germline V gene encodes CDR1 ENHRY and CDR2 SYGVKD. The CDR3 runs 16 residues. V trimming: 3 bases; J trimming: 11 bases; junction bases outside the gene matches: 18. CDR3 sequence (DNA): TGTGCCATCAGTGATCAGAGCGGGGGTGGGCGGCAACCAGAGTACTTC. Protein product: CAISDQSGGGRQPEYF.

The chain joins TRBV29-1 to TRBJ2-2; the match to TRBD1 covers 8 bases. This CDR3 contains 15 residues. J gave up 3 bases and V 4 bases, and 7 bases lay outside the gene matches. The germline gives CDR1 SQVTM, CDR2 ANQGSEA. The chain's CDR3 is CSVGFTGGYTGELFF. In DNA form, the CDR3 reads TGCAGCGTTGGATTTACAGGGGGGTACACCGGGGAGCTGTTTTTT.

The chain carries TRBV27 and TRBJ2-7; 11 bases map to TRBD1. The junction had 6 bases not matched to a gene; V was cut back by 4 bases and J by 4 bases. The CDR3 consists of 15 residues. CDR1 and CDR2 (germline): MNHEY, SMNVEV (reference sequence). In DNA form, the CDR3 reads TGTGCCAGCAGTTGGAGGACAGGGGGCGTGTACGAGCAGTACTTC. This codes for CASSWRTGGVYEQYF.